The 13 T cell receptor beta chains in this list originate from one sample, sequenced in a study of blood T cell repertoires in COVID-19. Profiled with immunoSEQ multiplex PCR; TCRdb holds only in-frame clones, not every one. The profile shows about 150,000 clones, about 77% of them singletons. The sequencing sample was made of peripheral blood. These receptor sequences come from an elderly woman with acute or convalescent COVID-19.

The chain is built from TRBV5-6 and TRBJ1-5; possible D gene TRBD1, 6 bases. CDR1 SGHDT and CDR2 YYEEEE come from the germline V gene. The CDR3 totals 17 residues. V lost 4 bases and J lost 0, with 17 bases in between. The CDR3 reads CASSRSLQGYSNQPQHF. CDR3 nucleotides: TGTGCCAGCAGCCGTTCTTTACAGGGTTATAGCAATCAGCCCCAGCATTTT.

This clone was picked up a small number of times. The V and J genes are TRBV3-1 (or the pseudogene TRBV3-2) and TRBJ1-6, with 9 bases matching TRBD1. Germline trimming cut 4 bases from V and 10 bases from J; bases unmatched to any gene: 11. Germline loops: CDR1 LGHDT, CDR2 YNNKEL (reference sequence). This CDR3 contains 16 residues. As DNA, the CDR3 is TGTGCCAGCAGCCCAGCTACAGGGGGCTTAGGATCACCCCTCCACTTT. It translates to CASSPATGGLGSPLHF.

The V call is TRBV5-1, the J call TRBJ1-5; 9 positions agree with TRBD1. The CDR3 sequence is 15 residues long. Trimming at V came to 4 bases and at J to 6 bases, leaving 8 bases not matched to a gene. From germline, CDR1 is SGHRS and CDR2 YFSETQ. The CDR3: CASSTGQGSSQPQHF. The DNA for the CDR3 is TGCGCCAGCAGCACCGGACAGGGGAGTAGTCAGCCCCAGCATTTT.

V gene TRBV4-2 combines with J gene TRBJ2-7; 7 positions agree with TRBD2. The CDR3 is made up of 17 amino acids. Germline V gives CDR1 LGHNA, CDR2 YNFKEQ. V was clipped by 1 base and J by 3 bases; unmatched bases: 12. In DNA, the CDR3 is TGTGCCAGCAGCCAAGTAAGCAACTCGGGCGGGAGCTACGAGCAGTACTTC. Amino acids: CASSQVSNSGGSYEQYF.

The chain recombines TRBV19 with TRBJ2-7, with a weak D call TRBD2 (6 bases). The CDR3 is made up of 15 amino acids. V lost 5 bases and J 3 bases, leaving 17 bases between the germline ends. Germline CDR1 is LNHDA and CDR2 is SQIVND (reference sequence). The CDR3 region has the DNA TGTGCCAGTAGTTCCGCAGCTAGCGAGCTCTACGAGCAGTACTTC. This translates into CASSSAASELYEQYF.

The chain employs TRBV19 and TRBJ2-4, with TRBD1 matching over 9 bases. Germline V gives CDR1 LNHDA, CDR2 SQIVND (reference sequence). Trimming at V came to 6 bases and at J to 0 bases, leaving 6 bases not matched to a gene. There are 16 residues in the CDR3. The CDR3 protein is CASSKQGAGAKNIQYF. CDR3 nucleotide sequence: TGTGCCAGTAGCAAACAGGGGGCCGGAGCCAAAAACATTCAGTACTTC.

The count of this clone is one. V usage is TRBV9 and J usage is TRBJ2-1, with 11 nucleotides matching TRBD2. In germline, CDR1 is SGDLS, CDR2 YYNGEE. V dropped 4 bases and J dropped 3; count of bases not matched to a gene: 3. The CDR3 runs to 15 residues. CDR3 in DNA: TGTGCCAGCAGCCGGGGACTAGCGGACTACAATGAGCAGTTCTTC. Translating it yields CASSRGLADYNEQFF.

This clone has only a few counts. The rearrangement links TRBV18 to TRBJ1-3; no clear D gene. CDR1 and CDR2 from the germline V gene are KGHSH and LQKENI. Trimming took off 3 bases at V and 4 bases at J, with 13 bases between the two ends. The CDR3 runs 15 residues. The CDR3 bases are TGTGCCAGCTCACCGAGCGGCGCCAGGGGAAACACCATATATTTT. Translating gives CASSPSGARGNTIYF.

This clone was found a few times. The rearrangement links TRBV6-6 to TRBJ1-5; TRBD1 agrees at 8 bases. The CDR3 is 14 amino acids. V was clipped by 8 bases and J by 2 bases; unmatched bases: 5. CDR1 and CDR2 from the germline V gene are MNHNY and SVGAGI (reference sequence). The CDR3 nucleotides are TGTGCCAGCCTGGACAGGGTTGGCAATCAGCCCCAGCATTTT. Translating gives CASLDRVGNQPQHF.

CDR3 coding DNA: TGTGCCAGCAGTCGTAACAGGGACACCGGGGAGCTGTTTTTT. This translates into CASSRNRDTGELFF. The rearrangement uses TRBV27 and TRBJ2-2; D may be TRBD1 (6 bases). CDR3 size: 14 residues. Germline lookup yields CDR1 MNHEY and CDR2 SMNVEV (reference sequence). The V end lost 5 bases, the J end lost 3 bases, and 10 bases lay between the germline ends.

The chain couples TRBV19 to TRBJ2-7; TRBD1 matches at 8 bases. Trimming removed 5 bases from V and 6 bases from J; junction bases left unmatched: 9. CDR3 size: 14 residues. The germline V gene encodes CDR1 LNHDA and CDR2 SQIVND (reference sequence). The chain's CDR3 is CASSSGQGFSEQYF. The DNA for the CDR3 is TGTGCCAGTAGTTCCGGACAGGGATTTAGCGAGCAGTACTTC.

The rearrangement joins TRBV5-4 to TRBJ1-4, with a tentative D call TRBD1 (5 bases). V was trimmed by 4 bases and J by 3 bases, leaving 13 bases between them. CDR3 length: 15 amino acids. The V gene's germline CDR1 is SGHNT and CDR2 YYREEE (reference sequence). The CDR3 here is CASSQDSLPNEKLFF. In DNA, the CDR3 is TGTGCCAGCAGCCAAGACAGTCTCCCTAATGAAAAACTGTTTTTT.

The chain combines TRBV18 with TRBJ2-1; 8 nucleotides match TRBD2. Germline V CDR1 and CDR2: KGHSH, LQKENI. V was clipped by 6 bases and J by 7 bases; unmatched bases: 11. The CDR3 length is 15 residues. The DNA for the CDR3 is TGTGCCAGCTCTCAAAGCGGGAGTGAGGTAAATGAGCAGTTCTTC. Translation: CASSQSGSEVNEQFF.